This entry describes one TCR beta chain. Its antigen specificity is not known. One base away there is no much larger clone; base qualities are not given. The sample comes from a study of T cell changes during pregnancy in multiple sclerosis (dated by TCRdb to the late 2010s). About the investigation overall: The study looked at changes in the T cell repertoire across pregnancy in women with multiple sclerosis.

Receptor libraries were prepared by the immunoSEQ multiplex PCR assay. TCRdb's version of the immuneACCESS table is confined to in-frame rearrangements and falls short of the full clone set. An unresolved V gene accounts for under half of the shortfall where checked; the remainder is of unknown origin. Across this sample there are approximately 40,000 clones, with under 95% seen only once. The biggest ten clones account for about 0.35% of the sample. The clonotype originates from a female donor in good health, enrolled as a control in a pregnancy study. The sequences come from CD4+ T cells from peripheral blood mononuclear cells, collected in the third trimester of pregnancy.

The CDR3 region has the sequence CASSQRINRGPDQPQHF. The DNA is TGTGCCAGCTCACAGAGAATCAACAGGGGGCCGGATCAGCCCCAGCATTTT. The V gene is TRBV18 and the J gene is TRBJ1-5, with 9 middle bases fitting TRBD1. Here V drops 4 bases and J drops 5 bases, and the junction holds 12 bases not matched to any gene. CDR3 length: 17 amino acids, cysteine to phenylalanine. Left in the record is the CDR3 DNA by itself, 51 bases read in frame from the first base. The germline V gene supplies CDR1 KGHSH and CDR2 LQKENI.